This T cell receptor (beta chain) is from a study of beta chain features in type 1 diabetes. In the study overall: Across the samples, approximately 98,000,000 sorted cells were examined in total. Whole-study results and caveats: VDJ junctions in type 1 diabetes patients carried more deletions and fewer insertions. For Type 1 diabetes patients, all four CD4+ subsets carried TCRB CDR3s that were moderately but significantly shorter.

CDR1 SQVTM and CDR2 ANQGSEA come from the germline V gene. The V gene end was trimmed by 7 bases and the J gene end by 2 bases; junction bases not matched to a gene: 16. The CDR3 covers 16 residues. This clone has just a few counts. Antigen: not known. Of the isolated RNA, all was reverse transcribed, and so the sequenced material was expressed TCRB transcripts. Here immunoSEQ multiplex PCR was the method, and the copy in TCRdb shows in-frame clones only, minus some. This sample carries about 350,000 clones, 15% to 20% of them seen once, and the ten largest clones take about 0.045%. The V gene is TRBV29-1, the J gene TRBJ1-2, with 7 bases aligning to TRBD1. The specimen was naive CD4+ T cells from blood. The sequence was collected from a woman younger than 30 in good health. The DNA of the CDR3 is TGCAGCGCCGTGAAGGGGACAGCAGGAAGCAACTATGGCTACACCTTC. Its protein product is CSAVKGTAGSNYGYTF.